The clone carrying this T cell receptor (beta chain) occurred many times. The target antigen is unknown. TCRdb recomputed calls from the PCR reads with MiXCR, one row per CDR3 protein. The table records about 100,000 distinct CDR3 sequences, 35% of them present only once. The sample belongs to a study of molecular identifiers for immune sequencing clone quantification. Whole-study context: Sequencing covered four of five parts into which replicate RNA from around 20,000 or 100,000 naive CD8 cells was split.

Regarding the study as a whole: Reports indicate spiked Jurkat TCR RNA from one cell could be found among 900,000 to 1,000,000 naive cells.

Germline-derived CDR1 and CDR2 are KGHSY and FQNENV. This CDR3 comprises 13 residues. Trimming took off 4 bases at V and 0 bases at J, with 4 bases between the two ends. V usage is TRBV16 and J usage is TRBJ2-4; no definite D call. The specimen was naive CD8+ T cells from blood, with Jurkat cell RNA spiked in. Subset noted: FACS-sorted CD8+CD4-CCR7+CD45RA+ naive T cells. The receptor was isolated from a human donor in good health. Some libraries in this study had Jurkat cell RNA spiked in. The DNA for the CDR3 is TGTGCCAGCAGCCTCCTAGCCAAAAACATTCAGTACTTC. Translated, it gives CASSLLAKNIQYF.